Listed below are T cell receptor beta chains from one sample, sequenced in a study of cytomegalovirus exposure and HLA in healthy donors. Clones were sequenced by immunoSEQ multiplex PCR, and TCRdb holds only the in-frame ones, with some missing. The table records approximately 170,000 clones, approximately 88% of them present only once. Sequencing used PBMCs. All receptors come from a man younger than 45 in good health and CMV-seropositive. Both conserved end residues are part of each CDR3. A D gene is named only where the DNA matches it firmly. Clone size, where shown, is once, few, many, or a class for clones that have expanded.

CDR3: CASSTGSGGGLEQYF
DNA: TGTGCCAGCAGTACGGGAAGCGGGGGAGGTCTCGAGCAGTACTTC
D: TRBD2
J: TRBJ2-7
size: once
V: TRBV27

CDR3: CASSLIGGRNTIYF
DNA: TGTGCCAGCAGTTTGATCGGGGGTCGAAACACCATATATTTT
D: NA
J: TRBJ1-3
size: NA
V: TRBV28

CDR3: CASSEGLGAGEQYF
DNA: TGTGCCAGCAGTGAAGGGCTAGGAGCGGGCGAGCAGTACTTC
D: NA
J: TRBJ2-7
size: few
V: TRBV2

CDR3: CARTLDPDTDTQYF
DNA: TGTGCCAGAACCCTAGATCCAGACACAGATACGCAGTATTTT
D: NA
J: TRBJ2-3
size: NA
V: TRBV5-3

CDR3: CASSASQGAGETQYF
DNA: TGCGCCAGCAGCGCATCCCAGGGGGCCGGGGAGACCCAGTACTTC
D: TRBD1
J: TRBJ2-5
size: NA
V: TRBV5-1

CDR3: CASSFERDTEAFF
DNA: TGTGCCAGCAGCTTTGAGCGGGACACTGAAGCTTTCTTT
D: NA
J: TRBJ1-1
size: NA
V: TRBV11-3

CDR3: CASSGQEHSYEQYF
DNA: TGTGCCAGTAGTGGACAGGAGCACTCCTACGAGCAGTACTTC
D: TRBD1
J: TRBJ2-7
size: NA
V: TRBV19

CDR3: CASGGTDKSEQYF
DNA: TGTGCCTCTGGGGGGACCGATAAGTCCGAGCAGTACTTC
D: NA
J: TRBJ2-7
size: NA
V: TRBV11-2

CDR3: CASTPHSVQNIQYF
DNA: TGTGCCAGCACCCCCCATTCAGTCCAGAACATTCAGTACTTC
D: NA
J: TRBJ2-4
size: NA
V: TRBV28

CDR3: CASRIMPSPGEKLFF
DNA: TGTGCCAGCAGGATAATGCCATCCCCGGGGGAAAAACTGTTTTTT
D: NA
J: TRBJ1-4
size: once
V: TRBV2

CDR3: CATRAGGELNEQFF
DNA: TGTGCCACTAGAGCGGGAGGCGAGTTAAATGAGCAGTTCTTC
D: TRBD2
J: TRBJ2-1
size: NA
V: TRBV27

CDR3: CASSSTGTGELFF
DNA: TGTGCCAGCAGCTCCACAGGGACCGGGGAGCTGTTTTTT
D: NA
J: TRBJ2-2
size: NA
V: TRBV7-3

CDR3: CASSLAGDSPLHF
DNA: TGTGCCAGCAGCTTAGCCGGGGATTCACCCCTCCACTTT
D: NA
J: TRBJ1-6
size: few
V: TRBV7-2

CDR3: CATRETALSTDTQYF
DNA: TGTGCCACCAGGGAGACTGCTCTTAGCACAGATACGCAGTATTTT
D: NA
J: TRBJ2-3
size: NA
V: TRBV10-3

CDR3: CAIRAGQGAYEQYF
DNA: TGTGCCATCAGGGCGGGGCAGGGGGCCTACGAGCAGTACTTC
D: NA
J: TRBJ2-7
size: NA
V: TRBV10-3

CDR3: CASSLVFVANLAKNIQYF
DNA: TGCGCCAGCAGCTTGGTCTTTGTGGCAAATTTAGCCAAAAACATTCAGTACTTC
D: NA
J: TRBJ2-4
size: NA
V: TRBV5-1

CDR3: CASTPGGDHNEQFF
DNA: TGTGCCAGCACCCCGGGGGGGGACCACAATGAGCAGTTCTTC
D: TRBD2
J: TRBJ2-1
size: NA
V: TRBV9

CDR3: CASSPTLAGVSEQYF
DNA: TGTGCCAGCAGCCCCACCCTAGCGGGAGTTTCCGAGCAGTACTTC
D: TRBD2
J: TRBJ2-7
size: NA
V: TRBV6-6

CDR3: CASSEQGYSNQPQHF
DNA: TGTGCCAGCAGCGAACAGGGGTATAGCAATCAGCCCCAGCATTTT
D: TRBD1
J: TRBJ1-5
size: NA
V: TRBV5-6

CDR3: CASSQSTDRLGGYTF
DNA: TGCGCCAGCAGCCAAAGTACGGACAGGTTGGGAGGCTACACCTTC
D: TRBD1
J: TRBJ1-2
size: NA
V: TRBV4-3

CDR3: CASTPEARASTDTQYF
DNA: TGCGCCAGCACGCCCGAAGCGAGAGCCAGCACAGATACGCAGTATTTT
D: NA
J: TRBJ2-3
size: NA
V: TRBV5-1

CDR3: CASSIGVAGGSNTGELFF
DNA: TGTGCCAGTAGTATAGGAGTAGCGGGAGGGTCGAACACCGGGGAGCTGTTTTTT
D: TRBD2
J: TRBJ2-2
size: NA
V: TRBV19

CDR3: CAWSQTTGTGEEKLFF
DNA: TGTGCCTGGAGTCAAACTACCGGGACAGGGGAGGAAAAACTGTTTTTT
D: TRBD1
J: TRBJ1-4
size: many
V: TRBV30

CDR3: CASSLADGRQEYIQYF
DNA: TGTGCCAGCAGCTTGGCCGACGGGAGGCAGGAGTACATTCAGTACTTC
D: TRBD2
J: TRBJ2-4
size: NA
V: TRBV5-6

CDR3: CASSIPRGEQYF
DNA: TGTGCCAGTAGTATTCCCCGGGGCGAGCAGTACTTC
D: NA
J: TRBJ2-7
size: NA
V: TRBV19

CDR3: CASSQETGDTQYF
DNA: TGTGCCAGCAGCCAAGAAACGGGAGATACGCAGTATTTT
D: NA
J: TRBJ2-3
size: NA
V: TRBV4-2

CDR3: CASRGLAGTYEQYF
DNA: TGTGCCAGCAGAGGACTAGCGGGAACCTACGAGCAGTACTTC
D: TRBD2
J: TRBJ2-7
size: once
V: TRBV6-5

CDR3: CASSWTSGSTDTQYF
DNA: TGTGCCAGCAGCTGGACTAGCGGCAGCACAGATACGCAGTATTTT
D: TRBD2
J: TRBJ2-3
size: NA
V: TRBV7-9

CDR3: CAWSGQNVLADTQYF
DNA: TGTGCCTGGAGTGGCCAGAACGTTCTGGCAGATACGCAGTATTTT
D: NA
J: TRBJ2-3
size: NA
V: TRBV30

CDR3: CASSTFPRGSETQYF
DNA: TGTGCCAGCAGTACCTTTCCCCGGGGGTCAGAGACCCAGTACTTC
D: NA
J: TRBJ2-5
size: NA
V: TRBV28

CDR3: CASTRGGQNSYEQYF
DNA: TGTGCCAGTACCCGGGGGGGACAAAACTCCTACGAGCAGTACTTC
D: TRBD2
J: TRBJ2-7
size: NA
V: TRBV19

CDR3: CAISVASTDTQYF
DNA: TGTGCCATCAGTGTTGCGAGTACAGATACGCAGTATTTT
D: NA
J: TRBJ2-3
size: NA
V: TRBV10-3

CDR3: CATSRDRLSGNTIYF
DNA: TGTGCCACCAGCAGAGACAGGCTCTCTGGAAACACCATATATTTT
D: NA
J: TRBJ1-3
size: NA
V: TRBV15

CDR3: CASSPRGFYEQYF
DNA: TGTGCCAGCAGTCCCAGAGGTTTCTACGAGCAGTACTTC
D: NA
J: TRBJ2-7
size: NA
V: TRBV27

CDR3: CASGLGTGPPETQYF
DNA: TGTGCTAGTGGTTTGGGGACAGGGCCCCCAGAGACCCAGTACTTC
D: TRBD1
J: TRBJ2-5
size: NA
V: TRBV12-5

CDR3: CASIPEGGNYGYTF
DNA: TGTGCCAGCATCCCTGAGGGAGGGAACTATGGCTACACCTTC
D: NA
J: TRBJ1-2
size: NA
V: TRBV7-2

CDR3: CASSPSTVYEQYF
DNA: TGTGCCAGCAGTCCCTCGACAGTGTACGAGCAGTACTTC
D: NA
J: TRBJ2-7
size: once
V: TRBV6-5

CDR3: CATSIAGGKETQYF
DNA: TGTGCCACCAGCATTGCGGGAGGGAAGGAGACCCAGTACTTC
D: TRBD2
J: TRBJ2-5
size: NA
V: TRBV15

CDR3: CASSESPGLAGVEETQYF
DNA: TGCGCCAGCAGTGAGTCGCCGGGACTAGCGGGAGTGGAAGAGACCCAGTACTTC
D: TRBD2
J: TRBJ2-5
size: NA
V: TRBV10-1

CDR3: CAWKQARYGYTF
DNA: TGTGCCTGGAAACAGGCTCGCTATGGCTACACCTTC
D: NA
J: TRBJ1-2
size: few
V: TRBV30